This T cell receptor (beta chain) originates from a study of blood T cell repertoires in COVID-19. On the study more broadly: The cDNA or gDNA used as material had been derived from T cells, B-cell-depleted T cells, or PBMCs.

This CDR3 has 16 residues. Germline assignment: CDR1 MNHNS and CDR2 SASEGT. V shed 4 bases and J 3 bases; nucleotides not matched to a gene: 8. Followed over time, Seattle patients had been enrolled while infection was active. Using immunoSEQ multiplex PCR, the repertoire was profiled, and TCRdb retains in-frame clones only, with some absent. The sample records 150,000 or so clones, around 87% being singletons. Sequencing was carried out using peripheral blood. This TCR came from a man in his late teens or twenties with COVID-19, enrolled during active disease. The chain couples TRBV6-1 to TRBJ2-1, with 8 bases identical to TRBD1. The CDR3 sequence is CASSVPGTGFYNEQFF. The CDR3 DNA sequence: TGTGCCAGCAGTGTACCCGGGACAGGTTTCTACAATGAGCAGTTCTTC.